These 18 T cell receptor beta chains came from one sample sequenced in a study of somatic mutations in cytotoxic T cells in rheumatoid arthritis. Profiling relied on immunoSEQ multiplex PCR, and the TCRdb table lists in-frame clones only, not all of them. Among 3,500 to 5,000 clones listed, roughly nine tenths were seen once. The material sequenced was CD8+ T cells sorted from blood. These receptors came from a woman in her sixties or seventies with rheumatoid arthritis.

The rearrangement links TRBV11-3 to TRBJ2-7, with 7 bases matching TRBD1. Per the germline V gene, CDR1 is SGHNT and CDR2 is YENEEA. The CDR3 consists of 16 residues. With 0 bases clipped from V and 8 bases from J, the junction kept 13 bases outside the gene matches. CDR3 sequence: CASSLDGTAPLLKQYF. CDR3 sequence (DNA): TGTGCCAGCAGCTTAGACGGGACAGCCCCGCTCTTGAAGCAGTACTTC.

CDR3 residues: CASSRGGYGYTF. As DNA, the CDR3 is TGTGCCAGCAGCCGTGGGGGGTACGGCTACACCTTC. The chain carries TRBV7-3 and TRBJ1-2, with D maybe TRBD1 (5 bases). CDR1 and CDR2 (germline): SGHTA, FQGTGA. V was trimmed by 5 bases and J by 8 bases, leaving 12 bases between them. This CDR3 comprises 12 residues. The whole variable domain, remainder taken from reference TRBV7-3 and TRBJ1-2, is GAGVSQTPSNKVTEKGKYVELRCDPISGHTALYWYRQSLGQGPEFLIYFQGTGAADDSGLPNDRFFAVRPEGSVSTLKIQRTERGDSAVYLCASSRGGYGYTFGSGTRLTVV.

V gene TRBV4-1 combines with J gene TRBJ1-2, with D hard to call. The CDR3 contains 14 residues. Trimming left V 0 bases short and J 2 bases short, with 7 bases between. Germline V gives CDR1 MGHRA, CDR2 YSYEKL. The CDR3 nucleotides read TGCGCCAGCAGCCAAGACTCAGGCAACTATGGCTACACCTTC. It yields the protein CASSQDSGNYGYTF.

This clone was counted only a few times. The J gene is TRBJ1-3, the V gene TRBV4-2; no definite D call. The V end lost 1 base, the J end lost 3 bases, and 10 bases lay between the germline ends. The CDR3 has 15 amino acids. Germline lookup yields CDR1 LGHNA and CDR2 YNFKEQ. Here the CDR3 reads CASSQGVGLGNTIYF. The CDR3 coding sequence is TGTGCCAGCAGCCAAGGAGTAGGACTTGGAAACACCATATATTTT.

In its sample, this clone was seen once. This chain connects TRBV2 to TRBJ2-1, with 10 bases that match TRBD1. The germline CDR1 and CDR2 sequences are SNHLY and FYNNEI. The CDR3 has 14 residues. The V and J ends lost 6 bases and 10 bases, in that order; junction bases with no gene match: 9. The CDR3 region is CASSRRQGANEQFF. Here the CDR3 DNA reads TGTGCCAGCAGCAGGAGACAGGGGGCTAACGAGCAGTTCTTC.

The chain uses TRBV5-4 and TRBJ1-1; D is uncertain. Germline V gene sequence: CDR1 SGHNT, CDR2 YYREEE (reference sequence). The CDR3 consists of 13 residues. The V and J ends lost 0 bases and 4 bases respectively, with 7 bases between them. The CDR3 DNA reads as TGTGCCAGCAGCTTGGCCGAGGGCACTGAAGCTTTCTTT. This sequence encodes CASSLAEGTEAFF.

V usage is TRBV2 and J usage is TRBJ1-2; D uncertain. With 7 bases removed from V and 8 bases from J, the gap between germline ends came to 17 bases. Germline V gene sequence: CDR1 SNHLY, CDR2 FYNNEI. The CDR3 is 13 residues long. The CDR3 DNA follows: TGTGCCAGCATTCGGACGCAAGCGGGAGGCTACACCTTC. This codes for CASIRTQAGGYTF. Looking up the rest from reference TRBV2 and TRBJ1-2 gives the full variable domain: EPEVTQTPSHQVTQMGQEVILRCVPISNHLYFYWYRQILGQKVEFLVSFYNNEISEKSEIFDDQFSVERPDGSNFTLKIRSTKLEDSAMYFCASIRTQAGGYTFGSGTRLTVV.

The chain links TRBV19 to TRBJ2-6; D call uncertain. Per germline, CDR1 LNHDA and CDR2 SQIVND (reference sequence). The V end was cut by 0 bases, the J end by 2 bases, with 11 bases between. The CDR3 extends over 17 amino acids. The DNA of the CDR3 is TGTGCCAGTAGTATAGATTTATTACATCCTGGGGCCAACGTCCTGACTTTC. This translates into CASSIDLLHPGANVLTF.

This clone was observed a handful of times. The CDR3 coding sequence is TGTGCCAGCAGCTTGACAGGGGACACCTATGGCTACACCTTC. Translated: CASSLTGDTYGYTF. This chain uses TRBV7-9 with TRBJ1-2; 8 bases match TRBD1. The J segment lost 4 bases and the V segment lost 3 bases, leaving 4 bases of the junction unmatched. CDR1 SEHNR and CDR2 FQNEAQ come from the germline V gene (reference sequence). This CDR3 comprises 14 residues.

This chain links TRBV29-1 with TRBJ1-1; D is perhaps TRBD1 (5 bases). The V end lost 5 bases, the J end lost 7 bases, and 14 bases lay between the germline ends. This CDR3 is built from 12 residues. Germline V lookup: CDR1 SQVTM, CDR2 ANQGSEA. The CDR3 region is CSVSGQDLEAFF. DNA for the CDR3: TGCAGCGTTTCAGGGCAGGACCTTGAAGCTTTCTTT.

The rearrangement links TRBV7-9 to TRBJ1-5; tentatively, D is TRBD1 (5 bases). From germline, CDR1 is SEHNR and CDR2 FQNEAQ (reference sequence). V gave up 4 bases and J gave up 4 bases, with 14 bases separating them. The CDR3 length is 15 residues. CDR3: CASSSTDTPNQPQHF. For the CDR3, the DNA is TGTGCCAGCAGCTCCACGGACACCCCAAATCAGCCCCAGCATTTT.

The chain recombines TRBV19 with TRBJ1-1; D gene ambiguous. Germline values: CDR1 LNHDA, CDR2 SQIVND (reference sequence). V was shortened by 3 bases and J by 5 bases, with 10 bases between the two germline ends. The CDR3 is made up of 13 amino acids. The CDR3, as DNA: TGTGCCAGTAGTATTTCAGTGCGGACTGAAGCTTTCTTT. As protein: CASSISVRTEAFF.

This chain connects TRBV19 to TRBJ1-1; tentative D call: TRBD1 (5 bases). V dropped 0 bases and J dropped 1 base, with 9 bases sitting between them. The germline V gene encodes CDR1 LNHDA and CDR2 SQIVND (reference sequence). CDR3 length: 15 residues. DNA for the CDR3: TGTGCCAGTAGTATAGATCAGGGTGGGAACACTGAAGCTTTCTTT. It codes for CASSIDQGGNTEAFF.

The rearrangement uses TRBV11-1 and TRBJ2-7; D possibly corresponds to TRBD2 (6 bases). Germline loops: CDR1 SGHAT, CDR2 FQDESV (reference sequence). CDR3 length: 14 amino acids. The V and J ends lost 3 bases and 0 bases respectively, with 9 bases between them. CDR3 nucleotides: TGTGCCAGCAGCTTCGGGGGAGCCTCCTACGAGCAGTACTTC. As protein: CASSFGGASYEQYF.

The chain recombines TRBV6-1 with TRBJ2-3, with D perhaps matching TRBD2 (5 bases). The V and J ends lost 4 bases and 0 bases respectively, with 14 bases between them. CDR3 length equals 16 residues. Germline V gene data show CDR1 as MNHNS and CDR2 as SASEGT. The CDR3 protein is CASSVGGGGSTDTQYF. CDR3 in DNA: TGTGCCAGCAGTGTAGGAGGTGGTGGTAGCACAGATACGCAGTATTTT.

The chain is built from TRBV9 and TRBJ2-2, with no clear D. In germline, CDR1 is SGDLS, CDR2 YYNGEE. The V end was cut by 4 bases, the J end by 1 base, with 14 bases between. This CDR3 comprises 16 residues. The CDR3 nucleotides read TGTGCCAGCAGCTCGGTGATGAGACAGAACACCGGGGAGCTGTTTTTT. It is translated as CASSSVMRQNTGELFF.

The chain couples TRBV7-3 to TRBJ2-1; TRBD2 aligns across 7 bases. The V and J ends lost 4 bases and 2 bases, in that order; junction bases with no gene match: 5. Germline CDR1 SGHTA, CDR2 FQGTGA. The CDR3 is made up of 15 amino acids. DNA for the CDR3: TGTGCCAGCAGCTGGGGGGGTGTAACCTACAATGAGCAGTTCTTC. Translation gives CASSWGGVTYNEQFF.

This chain connects TRBV9 to TRBJ1-2; 7 nucleotides agree with TRBD1. This CDR3 has 15 residues. In germline, CDR1 is SGDLS, CDR2 YYNGEE. V lost 4 bases to trimming and J lost 4 bases; unmatched junction nucleotides: 10. CDR3: CASSTQGGARYGYTF. CDR3 nucleotides: TGTGCCAGCAGCACACAAGGGGGCGCACGCTATGGCTACACCTTC.